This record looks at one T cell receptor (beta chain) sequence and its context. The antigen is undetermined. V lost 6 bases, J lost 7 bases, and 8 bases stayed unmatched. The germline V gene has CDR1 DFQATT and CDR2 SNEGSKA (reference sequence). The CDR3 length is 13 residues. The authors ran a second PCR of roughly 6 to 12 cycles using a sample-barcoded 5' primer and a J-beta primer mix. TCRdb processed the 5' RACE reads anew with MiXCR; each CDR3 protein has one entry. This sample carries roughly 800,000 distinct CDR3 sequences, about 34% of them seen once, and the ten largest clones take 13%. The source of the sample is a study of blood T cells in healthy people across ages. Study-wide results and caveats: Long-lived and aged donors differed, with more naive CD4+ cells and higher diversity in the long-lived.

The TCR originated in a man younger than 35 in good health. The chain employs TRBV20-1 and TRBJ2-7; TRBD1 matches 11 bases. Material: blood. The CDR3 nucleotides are TGCAGTGCCGGACAGGGGGCGCTCGAAGAGCAGTACTTC. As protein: CSAGQGALEEQYF.